This is a list of T cell receptor beta chains from one sample in a study of T cell changes during pregnancy in multiple sclerosis. TCRdb's table, derived via immunoSEQ multiplex PCR, lists solely in-frame clones and lacks some. The sample includes around 50,000 clones, around 90% of them seen just once. Sequenced material: CD4+ T cells from peripheral blood mononuclear cells, taken after pregnancy. Receptors were obtained from a female donor in good health, enrolled as a control in a pregnancy study. Each CDR3 is given with its conserved first and last residue. D genes are given only for firm matches. Only part of the rows carry a size: once, few, many, or a class if the clone is expanded.

cdr3_nt cdr3_aa v_call clone_size d_call j_call
TGTGCCACCCGCCTGGCAGGGGGCAATCAGCCCCAGCATTTT CATRLAGGNQPQHF TRBV2 . . TRBJ1-5
TGTGCCAGCAGGTCATTCGGGGACACTGAAGCTTTCTTT CASRSFGDTEAFF TRBV2 . . TRBJ1-1
TGTGCCAGCAGTTCGACAGAAGATACGCAGTATTTT CASSSTEDTQYF TRBV6-5 . . TRBJ2-3
TGTGCCAGCAGTTACTCGCAGGGAAGTGACGAGCAGTACTTC CASSYSQGSDEQYF TRBV6-5 . . TRBJ2-7
TGTGCCAGCAGCCCGGGACTGAGGAACACTGAAGCTTTCTTT CASSPGLRNTEAFF TRBV28 . . TRBJ1-1
TGTGCCAGCAGCTTCGCGGGGAACACTGAAGCTTTCTTT CASSFAGNTEAFF TRBV7-2 . . TRBJ1-1
TGTGCCTGGACTACGGACAGCAATAATTCACCCCTCCACTTT CAWTTDSNNSPLHF TRBV30 . . TRBJ1-6
TGTGCCAGCAGCTTACAACAGGGAGACTACACCTTC CASSLQQGDYTF TRBV7-2 . . TRBJ1-2
TGTGCCAGTGGTAGGAGCGGGAGTTGGGCCGGGGAGCTGTTTTTT CASGRSGSWAGELFF TRBV19 . TRBD2 TRBJ2-2
TGTGCCAGCAGCTTGGTTAGGGGCGCGGGAGAAAAACTGTTTTTT CASSLVRGAGEKLFF TRBV5-5 . . TRBJ1-4
TGTGCCAGCTCACCTCCGGGACTAGCGGGGGGAGCCTACGAGCAGTACTTC CASSPPGLAGGAYEQYF TRBV18 . TRBD2 TRBJ2-7
TGTGCCAGCAGCTTCGTCGGGGGGAACACTGAAGCTTTCTTT CASSFVGGNTEAFF TRBV7-9 . . TRBJ1-1
TGTGCCAGCAGTTTACTTGGACAGCTCAATCAGCCCCAGCATTTT CASSLLGQLNQPQHF TRBV28 . . TRBJ1-5
TGTGCCACCAGCCCCCGGGACTTACAAGAGACCCAGTACTTC CATSPRDLQETQYF TRBV15 . . TRBJ2-5
TGCGCCAGCAGCCCAAGGGGCCCGTACAATGAGCAGTTCTTC CASSPRGPYNEQFF TRBV5-1 . . TRBJ2-1
TGTGCCAGCAGTGAGAAGCCTAACACTGAAGCTTTCTTT CASSEKPNTEAFF TRBV6-4 . . TRBJ1-1
TGTGCCAGCAGAATGAGCGGCGTCAATGAGCAGTTCTTC CASRMSGVNEQFF TRBV6-5 . . TRBJ2-1
TGTGCCAGCAGTTCCCTAGGGGCTGATCAGTACTTC CASSSLGADQYF TRBV28 . . TRBJ2-7
TGTGCCAGCAGTGAGAACAGGGACCAAGAGACCCAGTACTTC CASSENRDQETQYF TRBV2 . . TRBJ2-5
TGTGCCAGCAGCTTAACTAGCGGGGGCAATGAGCAGTTCTTC CASSLTSGGNEQFF TRBV11-3 once TRBD2 TRBJ2-1
TGTGCCAGCACCTCTGGGGGAGGCAGATCCTACGAGCAGTACTTC CASTSGGGRSYEQYF TRBV28 . . TRBJ2-7
TGCGCCAGCAGCGAGGGTGCTACTCTAAATGAGCAGTTCTTC CASSEGATLNEQFF TRBV10-1 once . TRBJ2-1
TGTGCCAGCAGCTTGCGGGACTCCTACGGCACAGATACGCAGTATTTT CASSLRDSYGTDTQYF TRBV13 few . TRBJ2-3
TGCAGCGTAGGGGGCGGCAGCACTACTAATCAGCCCCAGCATTTT CSVGGGSTTNQPQHF TRBV29-1 . TRBD1 TRBJ1-5
TGTGCCAGCAGTTGGGACAGGTTCTCTGGAAACACCATATATTTT CASSWDRFSGNTIYF TRBV6-5 . TRBD1 TRBJ1-3
TGTGCCAGCAGTCGGAGGGAGGGGGTGGGTGGCTACACCTTC CASSRREGVGGYTF TRBV6-1 . . TRBJ1-2
TGCGCCAGCAGCCGCCAGGGCGTGGGCGACGAGCAGTACTTC CASSRQGVGDEQYF TRBV5-1 . . TRBJ2-7
TGTGCCAGTATGGGACAGAATAGTTACGAGCAGTACTTC CASMGQNSYEQYF TRBV19 . TRBD1 TRBJ2-7
TGTGCCAGCAGCCTCGGGACAGGGGTTTCCTACGAGCAGTACTTC CASSLGTGVSYEQYF TRBV11-3 once TRBD1 TRBJ2-7
TGTGCCAGCAGTTCACGCAGGTCCTTTGGGGATACGCAGTATTTT CASSSRRSFGDTQYF TRBV6-5 . . TRBJ2-3
TGTGCCAGCAGTACAACGGGGATGAACACTGAAGCTTTCTTT CASSTTGMNTEAFF TRBV6-5 . . TRBJ1-1
TGTGCCAGCAGTTCTACCGGGACAGGGCATTCACCCCTCCACTTT CASSSTGTGHSPLHF TRBV28 . TRBD1 TRBJ1-6
TGCGCCAGCAGCCACGTAGCGGGGGGCACAGATACGCAGTATTTT CASSHVAGGTDTQYF TRBV4-1 . TRBD2 TRBJ2-3
TGTGCCAGCAGAGGGGGTTGGAACACTGAAGCTTTCTTT CASRGGWNTEAFF TRBV27 few . TRBJ1-1
TGTGCCAGCAGCCCGACAGACGGCTATGGCTACACCTTC CASSPTDGYGYTF TRBV5-8 . . TRBJ1-2
TGTGCCAGCAGCTTAGGGCCGAACACAGATACGCAGTATTTT CASSLGPNTDTQYF TRBV11-2 . . TRBJ2-3
TGTGCCAGCAGTCCCCGTAGAGGGGGCCCCCCTTACTACAATGAGCAGTTCTTC CASSPRRGGPPYYNEQFF TRBV27 medium-sized TRBD1 TRBJ2-1
TGTGCCAGCAGCTTATTGGGGGGAGGGACCTACGAGCAGTACTTC CASSLLGGGTYEQYF TRBV5-4 . TRBD2 TRBJ2-7
TGTGCCAGCAGCCGGGACTTCCTGGAGGAGCAGTACTTC CASSRDFLEEQYF TRBV7-2 . . TRBJ2-7
TGTGCCAGCAGCCCTCGGTGGGGGGACTCCTACAATGAGCAGTTCTTC CASSPRWGDSYNEQFF TRBV9 . . TRBJ2-1
TGCGCCAGCAGCCCCTTTGCAACTAATGAAAAACTGTTTTTT CASSPFATNEKLFF TRBV4-1 . . TRBJ1-4
TGTGCCAGCAGCCTGGGGACAGGGGGCAATGAGCAGTTCTTC CASSLGTGGNEQFF TRBV14 . TRBD1 TRBJ2-1
TGTGCCAGCAGTTTAGCCCCGGGGACTGGGAGCAATCAGCCCCAGCATTTT CASSLAPGTGSNQPQHF TRBV27 . . TRBJ1-5
TGTGCCAGCAGCCCGGGGGTACGATCTGGAAACACCATATATTTT CASSPGVRSGNTIYF TRBV7-9 once . TRBJ1-3
TGCGCCAGCAGCTTGGGACAGGCCACTGAAGCTTTCTTT CASSLGQATEAFF TRBV5-1 . . TRBJ1-1
TGTGCCAGCAGCCTACGCCCGGGACAGGGGCAAGAGACCCAGTACTTC CASSLRPGQGQETQYF TRBV16 . TRBD1 TRBJ2-5
TGCAGCGTTAAGGGACAGGCGGGGGGGGGTGGCTACACCTTC CSVKGQAGGGGYTF TRBV29-1 . TRBD1 TRBJ1-2
TGCGCCAGCAGTGAGTCAACTAGCGGGGGGGGAAAAACCAGATACAATGAGCAGTTCTTC CASSESTSGGGKTRYNEQFF TRBV10-1 . TRBD2 TRBJ2-1
TGTGCCAGCAGTGACGATCTAGCGGGTACAGATACGCAGTATTTT CASSDDLAGTDTQYF TRBV6-4 . TRBD2 TRBJ2-3
TGTGCCAGCATCGGGACAGACACCTACGAGCAGTACTTC CASIGTDTYEQYF TRBV2 . TRBD1 TRBJ2-7
TGTGCCAGCAGCCAAGCAGTACCCGGGGAGCTGTTTTTT CASSQAVPGELFF TRBV4-2 . . TRBJ2-2
TGTGCCAGTAGTCTAAGGGGGGGCACCGGGGAGCTGTTTTTT CASSLRGGTGELFF TRBV19 . . TRBJ2-2
TGTGCCAGCAGGGACAGCCTCTATGGCTACACCTTC CASRDSLYGYTF TRBV6-5 . . TRBJ1-2
TGCGCCAGCAGCTTGGGGGACAGAGATCAGCCCCAGCATTTT CASSLGDRDQPQHF TRBV5-1 . TRBD1 TRBJ1-5
TGTGCCAGTAGTAAAACCCCAATCAGCGCGAGCTCCTACGAGCAGTACTTC CASSKTPISASSYEQYF TRBV19 . . TRBJ2-7
TGTGCCAGCAGCTCCCTTCTAGCCCCAGAGACCCAGTACTTC CASSSLLAPETQYF TRBV11-3 once . TRBJ2-5
TGTGCCATCAGACCGAGTAGCGGGCTGGACCAAGAGACCCAGTACTTC CAIRPSSGLDQETQYF TRBV10-3 . TRBD2 TRBJ2-5
TGTGCCAGCAGCTTATTGCACCAGGCTGAAGCTTTCTTT CASSLLHQAEAFF TRBV5-6 . . TRBJ1-1
TGTGCCAGCAGTGAACTAGGGGCCCAAGAGACCCAGTACTTC CASSELGAQETQYF TRBV6-1 . . TRBJ2-5